This T cell receptor beta chain was recovered during a study of CD8 T cells in Susac syndrome. CD8+ and CD4+ T cells taken from blood had their TCR beta sequenced. The multiple sclerosis control cohort comprised treatment-naive individuals presenting with stable or active relapsing-remitting disease. TEMRA cells were FACS-enriched, and CD8+ and CD4+ T cells were isolated negatively. The CDR3 spans 15 residues. V dropped 7 bases and J dropped 3; count of bases not matched to a gene: 8. With random hexamers, about 0.45 to 1 ug RNA was reverse transcribed. An immunoSEQ multiplex PCR amplified TCR beta CDR3 over 54 Vbeta and 13 Jbeta. TCRdb re-analysed the immunoSEQ multiplex PCR reads in MiXCR, keeping a single row per CDR3 protein. The sample carries 150,000 to 250,000 distinct CDR3 sequences, about 95% recorded once.

What was sequenced was CD4+ T cells from PBMCs. This receptor was taken from a human donor with multiple sclerosis. This chain links TRBV12-3 or TRBV12-4 with TRBJ2-2; 7 positions agree with TRBD1. Written as DNA, the CDR3 is TGTGCCAGCAAGGAGGACAGGCGATACACCGGGGAGCTGTTTTTT. Its protein is CASKEDRRYTGELFF.